The 9 T cell receptor beta chains below come from one sample, sequenced in a study of vaccination and CD4 T cells after COVID-19. Sequenced with the Oncomine TCR Beta short-read assay was DNA taken from cultured CD4+ T cells. MiXCR, applied by TCRdb to the PCR reads, yields one record per CDR3 protein. The profile shows some 10,000 distinct CDR3 sequences, roughly 60% of them singletons. These receptors lack a known antigen. The treatment was: roughly 11-day PBMC culture with coronavirus spike peptide pools or control peptides (ViraFEST assay). Sequences were derived from cultured CD4+ T cells from blood, sampled after SARS-CoV-2 vaccination. The receptor set was obtained from a human donor with COVID-19.

This chain joins TRBV6-1 and TRBJ1-1, with D unresolved. Germline lookup yields CDR1 MNHNS and CDR2 SASEGT. The CDR3 consists of 11 residues. V lost 5 bases and J 7 bases, leaving 8 bases between the germline ends. In nucleotides, the CDR3 is TGTGCCAGCAGTCAATTCAGTGAAGCTTTCTTT. The encoded protein is CASSQFSEAFF.

In its sample, this clonotype was seen a few times. The J gene is TRBJ2-5, the V gene TRBV7-9; TRBD2 aligns across 8 bases. J lost 5 bases, V lost 0 bases, and 8 bases had no gene match. The CDR3 sequence is 16 residues long. Germline-derived CDR1 and CDR2 are SEHNR and FQNEAQ (reference sequence). The CDR3 region has the DNA TGTGCCAGCAGCTTAGCGCTTAGCGGGGTATATGAGACCCAGTACTTC. Its translation: CASSLALSGVYETQYF.

The table lists this clonotype with a count of one. The V gene is TRBV7-2, the J gene TRBJ2-6, with TRBD2 identical over 9 bases. The CDR3 covers 16 residues. The V gene end was trimmed by 3 bases and the J gene end by 0 bases; junction bases not matched to a gene: 0. Germline V gives CDR1 SGHTA, CDR2 FQGNSA. CDR3 DNA sequence: TGTGCCAGCAGCTTTAGCGGGGGCTCTGGGGCCAACGTCCTGACTTTC. Residues: CASSFSGGSGANVLTF.

The chain joins TRBV28 to TRBJ2-7, with D possibly TRBD1 on 7 matching bases. The length of the CDR3 is 15 residues. Germline values: CDR1 MDHEN, CDR2 SYDVKM. V was trimmed by 5 bases and J by 4 bases, leaving 18 bases between them. The DNA for the CDR3 is TGTGCCAGCAGTCGGGACAGTACGGGAGATTACGAGCAGTACTTC. Translated: CASSRDSTGDYEQYF.

The chain carries TRBV7-3 and TRBJ2-5; D not certain. This CDR3 has 13 residues. Trimming removed 3 bases at V and 5 bases at J, with 10 bases between. Germline V CDR1 and CDR2: SGHTA, FQGTGA. The CDR3 DNA sequence: TGTGCCAGCAGCTTGAGCTATATGGAGACCCAGTACTTC. Translated, it gives CASSLSYMETQYF.

The chain joins TRBV15 to TRBJ1-3; 7 positions agree with TRBD1. V was pared by 3 bases and J by 8 bases, with 7 bases of the junction left unmatched. CDR3 size: 14 residues. Germline loops: CDR1 LNHNV, CDR2 YYDKDF (reference sequence). The CDR3 DNA sequence: TGTGCCACCAGCAGGAACGGACAGGCAGACACCATATATTTT. This gives the protein CATSRNGQADTIYF.

This clonotype was seen once. The chain recombines TRBV20-1 with TRBJ2-5, with 10 bases identical to TRBD2. The CDR3 is 13 amino acids. Germline CDR1 reads DFQATT; CDR2 reads SNEGSKA (reference sequence). The ends lost 6 bases at V and 2 bases at J; junction bases unmatched: 3. Here the CDR3 DNA reads TGCAGTGCGTCAGCGGGGGGGCAAGAGACCCAGTACTTC. It translates to CSASAGGQETQYF.

This sequence joins TRBV25-1 and TRBJ2-1; 12 positions agree with TRBD2. Germline V lookup: CDR1 MGHDK, CDR2 SYGVNS. V lost 7 bases to trimming and J lost 1 base; unmatched junction nucleotides: 5. This CDR3 contains 16 residues. CDR3 in DNA: TGTGCCAGCAAGGCTAGCGGGGGGGGGTCCTACAATGAGCAGTTCTTC. Protein: CASKASGGGSYNEQFF.

The chain has TRBV20-1 and TRBJ2-1; maybe TRBD2 (5 bases). The V and J ends lost 4 bases and 0 bases respectively, with 13 bases between them. This CDR3 comprises 15 residues. The germline V gene has CDR1 DFQATT and CDR2 SNEGSKA (reference sequence). CDR3 loop: CSATPSSLSYNEQFF. The CDR3 DNA is TGCAGTGCTACACCTAGCTCCCTCTCCTACAATGAGCAGTTCTTC.